One and the same sample provided the 15 T cell receptor beta chains below, sequenced in a study of blood T cells in healthy people across ages. Primers used in a second PCR of roughly 7 to 11 cycles were a sample-barcoded 5' primer and a J-beta primer mix. MiXCR, run by TCRdb on the 5' RACE reads, gives a single entry per CDR3 protein. The repertoire holds roughly 2 million distinct CDR3 sequences, with just under 50% as singletons. The sample comprised blood. These receptors came from a middle-aged woman in good health.

This clonotype has just one count. The chain has TRBV7-2 and TRBJ2-1; possible D gene TRBD1, 6 bases. V shed 5 bases and J shed 10 bases, with 18 bases lying between them. Germline CDR1 is SGHTA and CDR2 is FQGNSA. CDR3 size: 14 residues. DNA of the CDR3: TGTGCCAGCAGCCAAAGACAGGCACCCTACGAGCAGTTCTTC. Residues: CASSQRQAPYEQFF.

V usage is TRBV5-1 and J usage is TRBJ2-1, with 11 bases that match TRBD2. V trimming: 3 bases; J trimming: 6 bases; junction bases outside the gene matches: 5. Per the germline V gene, CDR1 is SGHRS and CDR2 is YFSETQ. This CDR3 is 15 amino acids long. CDR3 region: CASSSTSGEVNEQFF. The CDR3 DNA sequence: TGCGCCAGCAGCTCGACTAGCGGGGAGGTCAATGAGCAGTTCTTC.

This clonotype was recorded a few times. The genes are TRBV5-6 and TRBJ2-1; a possible D gene is TRBD2 (7 bases). This CDR3 comprises 13 residues. The germline gives CDR1 SGHDT, CDR2 YYEEEE. Trimming removed 7 bases at V and 8 bases at J, with 16 bases between. The CDR3 reads CASEGGGRYEQFF. In nucleotides, the CDR3 is TGTGCCAGCGAAGGGGGGGGCCGGTATGAGCAGTTCTTC.

The chain links TRBV27 to TRBJ2-4, with TRBD1 matching over 9 bases. The last part of the DNA fits TRBJ2-5 better; the J call may be wrong. Germline CDR1 is MNHEY and CDR2 is SMNVEV (reference sequence). The CDR3 is made up of 16 amino acids. The CDR3 sequence: CASSSPRGQGEETQYF. CDR3 coding DNA: TGTGCCAGCAGTTCTCCGCGGGGACAGGGCGAAGAGACCCAGTACTTC.

This chain connects TRBV15 to TRBJ1-2; D unclear. Trimming shortened V by 0 bases and J by 10 bases, and 15 bases separated the two germline ends. CDR1 LNHNV and CDR2 YYDKDF come from the germline V gene (reference sequence). This CDR3 has 14 amino acids. CDR3 bases: TGTGCCACCAGCAGAGATCCCGGGGAAGGTTCCTACACCTTC. Translated: CATSRDPGEGSYTF.

This clonotype came up once. This chain joins TRBV6-2 or TRBV6-3 and TRBJ2-7; D gene unclear. Between the trimmed V and J ends, which lost 2 bases and 5 bases, there was a span of 16 bases. The CDR3 consists of 15 residues. CDR1 is MNHEY and CDR2 is SVGEGT in the germline V gene. The CDR3 DNA reads as TGTGCCAGCAGTTACCCTCCTAATGGGCCCCACGAGCAGTACTTC. This translates into CASSYPPNGPHEQYF.

This chain joins TRBV9 and TRBJ2-7; D possibly matches TRBD1 or TRBD2 (6 bases each). The CDR3 consists of 16 residues. The germline V gene has CDR1 SGDLS and CDR2 YYNGEE. The V end lost 7 bases, the J end lost 7 bases, and 27 bases lay between the germline ends. The CDR3 DNA sequence: TGTGCCAGCGGGGGGCAATCATCCCGTGGCGGTTTGGAGCAGTACTTC. This codes for CASGGQSSRGGLEQYF. Filled out from reference TRBV9 and TRBJ2-7, the complete variable domain reads DSGVTQTPKHLITATGQRVTLRCSPRSGDLSVYWYQQSLDQGLQFLIQYYNGEERAKGNILERFSAQQFPDLHSELNLSSLELGDSALYFCASGGQSSRGGLEQYFGPGTRLTVT.

This chain uses TRBV27 with TRBJ2-5; 8 bases agree with TRBD1. The CDR3 consists of 16 residues. Trimming took 6 bases from V and 2 from J; bases not matched to a gene: 11. Germline V CDR1 and CDR2: MNHEY, SMNVEV (reference sequence). The CDR3 sequence: CASSRHIRTGQETQYF. The CDR3 DNA sequence: TGTGCCAGCAGCCGGCATATCCGGACAGGGCAAGAGACCCAGTACTTC.

The table lists this clonotype with a few counts. The V gene is TRBV7-2, the J gene TRBJ2-1, with D unclear. The CDR3 consists of 12 residues. The germline CDR1 and CDR2 sequences are SGHTA and FQGNSA. V was shortened by 7 bases and J by 2 bases, with 6 bases between the two germline ends. CDR3: CASNGAYNEQFF. The CDR3 DNA reads as TGTGCCAGCAATGGGGCCTACAATGAGCAGTTCTTC.

J is TRBJ2-4 and V is TRBV14, with TRBD2 identical over 7 bases. The J call is uncertain, as TRBJ2-5 better fits the DNA end. This CDR3 comprises 14 residues. Germline V gives CDR1 SGHDN, CDR2 FVKESK. The CDR3 nucleotides read TGTGCCAGCAGCCGAGGACTAGTGAAGGAGACCCAGTACTTC. Translation gives CASSRGLVKETQYF.

This clonotype showed up just a few times. V and J are TRBV12-3 or TRBV12-4 and TRBJ2-1; no reliable D call. The CDR3 loop spans 15 amino acids. The V and J ends lost 3 bases and 4 bases respectively, with 13 bases between them. The CDR3 protein is CASSLSRRIYNEQFF. CDR3 sequence (DNA): TGTGCCAGCAGTTTGTCCAGGCGCATATACAATGAGCAGTTCTTC.

The chain combines TRBV7-2 with TRBJ1-6; D remains unclear. V lost 3 bases and J 9 bases, leaving 9 bases between the germline ends. Germline CDR1 is SGHTA and CDR2 is FQGNSA. The CDR3 totals 13 residues. CDR3 sequence (DNA): TGTGCCAGCAGCTTGGATGGTGGTTCACCCCTCCACTTT. Residues: CASSLDGGSPLHF.

The chain uses TRBV11-2 and TRBJ2-5; tentatively, D is TRBD1 (5 bases). This CDR3 comprises 16 residues. Trimming removed 0 bases at V and 2 bases at J, with 13 bases between. CDR1 and CDR2 (germline): SGHAT, FQNNGV. The CDR3, as DNA: TGTGCCAGCAGCTTAGATTCGGGCAGGGTACAAGAGACCCAGTACTTC. Amino acids: CASSLDSGRVQETQYF.

The chain recombines TRBV5-5 with TRBJ2-1; 15 bases fit TRBD2. Trimming removed 0 bases from V and 3 bases from J; junction bases left unmatched: 4. Germline assignment: CDR1 SGHKS and CDR2 YYEKEE (reference sequence). The CDR3 runs 18 residues. CDR3 sequence (DNA): TGTGCCAGCAGCTTGGCTGGGACTAGCGGGGGGATCTACAATGAGCAGTTCTTC. Protein sequence: CASSLAGTSGGIYNEQFF.

The chain combines TRBV9 with TRBJ2-1; the D is unclear. The V end was cut by 0 bases, the J end by 5 bases, with 3 bases between. This CDR3 comprises 12 residues. Germline CDR1 reads SGDLS; CDR2 reads YYNGEE. The CDR3 protein is CASSVDDNEQFF. DNA of the CDR3: TGTGCCAGCAGCGTAGATGACAATGAGCAGTTCTTC.